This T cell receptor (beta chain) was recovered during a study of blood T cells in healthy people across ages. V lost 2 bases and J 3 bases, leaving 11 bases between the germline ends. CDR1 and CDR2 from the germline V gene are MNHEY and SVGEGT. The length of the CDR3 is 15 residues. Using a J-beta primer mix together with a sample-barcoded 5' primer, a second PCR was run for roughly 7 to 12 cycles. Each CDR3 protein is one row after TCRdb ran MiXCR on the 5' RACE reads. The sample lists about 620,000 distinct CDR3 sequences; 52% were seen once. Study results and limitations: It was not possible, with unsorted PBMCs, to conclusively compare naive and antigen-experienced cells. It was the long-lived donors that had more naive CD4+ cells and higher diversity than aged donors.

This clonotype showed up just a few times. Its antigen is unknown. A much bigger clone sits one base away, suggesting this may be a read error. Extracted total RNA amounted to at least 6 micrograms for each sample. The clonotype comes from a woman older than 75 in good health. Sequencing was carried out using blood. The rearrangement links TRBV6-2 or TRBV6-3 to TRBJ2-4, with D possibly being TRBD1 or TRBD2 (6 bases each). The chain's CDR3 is CASSYVGGLKNIQYF. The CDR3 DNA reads TGTGCCAGCAGTTACGTCGGGGGCCTCAAAAACATTCAGTACTTC.